The rows below give T cell receptor beta chains drawn from one sample of a study of cytomegalovirus exposure and HLA in healthy donors. Profiling relied on immunoSEQ multiplex PCR, and the TCRdb table lists in-frame clones only, not all of them. The top ten clones hold 10% of a sample with approximately 91,000 clones, more than 75% of them seen once. Specimen: PBMCs. These receptors were collected from a human donor in good health. CDR3s include the opening cysteine and the closing phenylalanine or tryptophan. A D gene is named only where the DNA matches it firmly. A clone size is listed for some rows: how often the clone was seen (once, few, many), or a class if it is expanded.

V gene	D gene	J gene	clone size	CDR3 protein	CDR3 DNA
TRBV29-1	TRBD2	TRBJ2-7	few	CSVERTSGRANEQYF	TGCAGCGTTGAGAGGACTAGCGGGAGGGCCAACGAGCAGTACTTC
TRBV27	TRBD2	TRBJ2-3	.	CASRKLAGVNTDTQYF	TGTGCCAGCAGGAAACTAGCGGGAGTGAACACAGATACGCAGTATTTT
TRBV27	.	TRBJ1-1	.	CASRFRGLNTEAFF	TGTGCCAGCAGGTTCCGGGGGTTGAACACTGAAGCTTTCTTT
TRBV18	.	TRBJ1-3	.	CASSPAISGNTIYF	TGTGCCAGCTCACCGGCCATCTCTGGAAACACCATATATTTT
TRBV28	.	TRBJ1-2	once	CASSLMGGPHGYTF	TGTGCCAGCAGTTTAATGGGGGGACCTCATGGCTACACCTTC
TRBV11-2	TRBD2	TRBJ2-1	.	CASSLDGLAGGSYNEQFF	TGTGCCAGCAGCTTAGATGGGCTAGCGGGAGGGTCCTACAATGAGCAGTTCTTC
TRBV10-3	.	TRBJ1-1	.	CAIRAGGMAEAFF	TGTGCCATCCGGGCCGGAGGGATGGCTGAAGCTTTCTTT
TRBV7-3	.	TRBJ2-7	.	CASSPGVPYEQYF	TGTGCCAGCAGCCCAGGGGTACCCTACGAGCAGTACTTC
TRBV19	TRBD1	TRBJ1-5	.	CASSLTGPNQPQHF	TGTGCCAGTAGTTTGACAGGGCCTAATCAGCCCCAGCATTTT
TRBV30	.	TRBJ1-3	.	CAWSQGRAVSGNTIYF	TGTGCCTGGAGTCAAGGGAGGGCAGTCTCTGGAAACACCATATATTTT
TRBV27	TRBD1	TRBJ1-2	.	CASSNRGDYGYTF	TGTGCCAGCAGTAACAGGGGTGACTATGGCTACACCTTC